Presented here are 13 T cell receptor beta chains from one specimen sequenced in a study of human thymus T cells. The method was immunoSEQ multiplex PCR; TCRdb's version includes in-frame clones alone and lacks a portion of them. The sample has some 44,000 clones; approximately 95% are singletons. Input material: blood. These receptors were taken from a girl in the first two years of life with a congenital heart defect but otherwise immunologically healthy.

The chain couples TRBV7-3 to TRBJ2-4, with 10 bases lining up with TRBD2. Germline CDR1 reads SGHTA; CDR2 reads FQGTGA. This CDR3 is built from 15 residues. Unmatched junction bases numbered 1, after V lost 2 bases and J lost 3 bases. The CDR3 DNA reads TGTGCCAGCAGCTTAGCTAGCGGGAGCAAAAACATTCAGTACTTC. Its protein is CASSLASGSKNIQYF.

The CDR3, as DNA: TGTGCCAGCAGTTACTCTCGGGGACAGGGTTACGAGCAGTACTTC. This codes for CASSYSRGQGYEQYF. The chain combines TRBV2 with TRBJ2-7; 9 bases agree with TRBD1. Per germline, CDR1 SNHLY and CDR2 FYNNEI. The CDR3 runs to 15 residues. Trimming took 5 bases from V and 4 from J; bases not matched to a gene: 9.

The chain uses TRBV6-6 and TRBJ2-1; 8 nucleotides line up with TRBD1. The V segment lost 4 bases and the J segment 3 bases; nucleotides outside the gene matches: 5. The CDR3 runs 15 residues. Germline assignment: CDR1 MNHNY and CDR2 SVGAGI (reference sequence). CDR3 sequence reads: CASSLGQVFYNEQFF. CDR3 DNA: TGTGCCAGCAGTTTGGGACAGGTCTTCTACAATGAGCAGTTCTTC.

The CDR3 region is CASSLAGEQFF. CDR3 nucleotides: TGTGCCAGCAGTTTAGCTGGGGAGCAGTTCTTC. The chain links TRBV27 to TRBJ2-1; D unresolved. V was shortened by 2 bases and J by 10 bases, with 6 bases between the two germline ends. The CDR3 is made up of 11 amino acids. The germline CDR1 and CDR2 sequences are MNHEY and SMNVEV (reference sequence).

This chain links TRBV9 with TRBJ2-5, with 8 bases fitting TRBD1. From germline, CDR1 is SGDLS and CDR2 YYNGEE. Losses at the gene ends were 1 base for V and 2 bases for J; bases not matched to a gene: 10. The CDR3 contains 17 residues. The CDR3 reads CASSVTPTGGPQETQYF. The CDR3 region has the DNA TGTGCCAGCAGCGTAACACCCACAGGGGGGCCTCAAGAGACCCAGTACTTC.

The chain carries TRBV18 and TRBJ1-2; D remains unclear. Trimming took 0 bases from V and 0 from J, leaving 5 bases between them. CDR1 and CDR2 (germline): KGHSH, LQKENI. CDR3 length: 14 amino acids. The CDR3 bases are TGTGCCAGCTCACCACCAGATACTAACTATGGCTACACCTTC. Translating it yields CASSPPDTNYGYTF.

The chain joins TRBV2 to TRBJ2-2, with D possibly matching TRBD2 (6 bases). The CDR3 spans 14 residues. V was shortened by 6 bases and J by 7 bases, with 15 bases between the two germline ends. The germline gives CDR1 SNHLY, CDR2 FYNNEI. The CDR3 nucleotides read TGTGCCAGCAGACCCTCGGAGGAGGGCGGGGAGCTGTTTTTT. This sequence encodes CASRPSEEGGELFF.

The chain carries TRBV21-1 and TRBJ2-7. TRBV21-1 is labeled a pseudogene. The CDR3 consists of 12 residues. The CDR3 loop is CASSKRRYEQYF. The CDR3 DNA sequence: TGTGCCAGCAGCAAACGAAGATACGAGCAGTACTTC.

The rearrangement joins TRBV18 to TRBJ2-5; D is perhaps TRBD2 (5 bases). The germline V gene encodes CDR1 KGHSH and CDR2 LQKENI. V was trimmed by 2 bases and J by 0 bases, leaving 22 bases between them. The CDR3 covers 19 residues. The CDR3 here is CASSPTGDRVGRYQETQYF. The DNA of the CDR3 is TGTGCCAGCTCACCAACCGGGGATAGGGTGGGTAGGTACCAAGAGACCCAGTACTTC. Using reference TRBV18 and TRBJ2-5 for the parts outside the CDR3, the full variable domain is NAGVMQNPRHLVRRRGQEARLRCSPMKGHSHVYWYRQLPEEGLKFMVYLQKENIIDESGMPKERFSAEFPKEGPSILRIQQVVRGDSAAYFCASSPTGDRVGRYQETQYFGPGTRLLVL.

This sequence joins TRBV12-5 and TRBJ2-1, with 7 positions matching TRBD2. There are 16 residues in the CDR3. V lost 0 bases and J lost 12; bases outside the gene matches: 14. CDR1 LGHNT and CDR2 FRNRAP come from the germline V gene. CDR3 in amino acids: CASGLVPGGPGSLQFF. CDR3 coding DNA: TGTGCTAGTGGTTTGGTTCCGGGAGGCCCTGGGTCCCTGCAGTTCTTC.

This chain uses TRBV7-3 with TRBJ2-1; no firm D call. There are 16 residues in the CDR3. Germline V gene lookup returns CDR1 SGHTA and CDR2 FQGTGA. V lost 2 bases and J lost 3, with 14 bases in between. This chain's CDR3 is CASSLAPDGFYNEQFF. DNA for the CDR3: TGTGCCAGCAGCTTAGCACCAGACGGCTTCTACAATGAGCAGTTCTTC.

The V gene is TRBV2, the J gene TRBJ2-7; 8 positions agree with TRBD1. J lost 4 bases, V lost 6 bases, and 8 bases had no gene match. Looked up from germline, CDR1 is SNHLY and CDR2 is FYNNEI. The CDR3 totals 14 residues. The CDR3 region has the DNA TGTGCCAGCAGGCCACAGGGGGTGGTTTACGAGCAGTACTTC. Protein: CASRPQGVVYEQYF.

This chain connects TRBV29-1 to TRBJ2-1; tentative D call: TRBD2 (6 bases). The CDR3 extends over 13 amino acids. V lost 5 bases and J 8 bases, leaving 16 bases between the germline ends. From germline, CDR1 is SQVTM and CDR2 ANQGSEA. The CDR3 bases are TGCAGCGTTCCCGTACTAGCCTTGGATGAGCAGTTCTTC. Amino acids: CSVPVLALDEQFF.